A selection of T cell receptor beta chains follows, all from one sample in a study of graft-versus-host responses after intestinal transplantation. Profiled with immunoSEQ multiplex PCR; TCRdb holds only in-frame clones, not every one. The sample shows about 100,000 clones, around 91% of them seen only once. Their target antigens are unknown. Here the sequenced sample was unstimulated CD4+ T cells sorted from spleen or lymph node cells, taken before transplant. These receptors were collected from a human donor who was the organ donor for an intestinal transplant. Both conserved end residues are part of each CDR3.

V gene,CDR3 length,J gene,CDR3 protein
TRBV7-6,16,TRBJ1-3,CASSLTGGTPGNTIYF
TRBV6-5,14,TRBJ2-7,CASRTGTGAYEQYF
TRBV11-3,16,TRBJ1-6,CASSPTGGRSSSPLHF
TRBV4-1,15,TRBJ2-1,CASSQTGTPPNEQFF
TRBV21-1,17,TRBJ2-1,CATKGGFEGTERNEQFF
TRBV9,13,TRBJ1-5,CAIGQGWNQPQHF
TRBV5-6,13,TRBJ1-1,CASSLDRNTEAFF
TRBV19,14,TRBJ1-2,CASSPAGEVYGYTF
TRBV15,17,TRBJ2-7,CATSRGPIRDRPHEQYF
TRBV27,14,TRBJ2-7,CASSTLQVPYEQYF
TRBV4-2,16,TRBJ2-7,CASSQELARVPYEQYF
TRBV27,13,TRBJ1-2,CASSFLQGAGYTF
TRBV7-9,15,TRBJ1-5,CASSPGGSSNQPQHF
TRBV28,12,TRBJ1-1,CASSPPGTEAFF
TRBV4-1,12,TRBJ2-7,CASSQDEYEQYF
TRBV30,13,TRBJ2-7,CAWSSGPWTEQYF
TRBV4-1,11,TRBJ2-4,CASSLLNIQYF
TRBV2,11,TRBJ1-1,CARGQVAEAFF
TRBV9,16,TRBJ2-3,CASSSAAGGGTDTQYF
TRBV2,12,TRBJ2-7,CASLQTGVEQYF
TRBV10-2,14,TRBJ2-5,CATRTQGAEETQYF
TRBV7-6,16,TRBJ2-2,CASSLAFGVPTGELFF
TRBV7-9,12,TRBJ2-7,CASSPGNGEQYF
TRBV18,15,TRBJ1-1,CASSNLQGVNTEAFF
TRBV5-6,13,-,CASSLDQRSEQYF
TRBV7-2,12,TRBJ1-5,CASSAGDQPQHF
TRBV19,14,TRBJ2-7,CASSPGQGAYEQYF
TRBV9,14,TRBJ1-2,CASSPRTVSYGYTF
TRBV18,13,TRBJ2-2,CASSPPGTGELFF
TRBV7-6,15,TRBJ2-5,CASSVRQGRGETQYF
TRBV5-1,15,TRBJ2-1,CASSPESTHYNEQFF
TRBV7-3,15,TRBJ1-1,CASSLGGGPLSEAFF
TRBV19,15,TRBJ2-7,CASSETGAGVYEQYF
TRBV6-1,14,TRBJ1-6,CASSRQVFNSPLHF
TRBV30,16,TRBJ2-4,CAWSVVAGGALDIQYF
TRBV5-1,14,TRBJ2-5,CASSLGQPWETQYF
TRBV7-3,15,TRBJ2-3,CASSLLAEFTDTQYF
TRBV18,16,TRBJ2-2,CASSPALATNTGELFF
TRBV25-1,15,TRBJ2-5,CASSPQQPRGETQYF
TRBV7-6,14,TRBJ1-3,CASTFEPLGNTIYF
TRBV6-5,15,TRBJ2-5,CASSYSEAGGETQYF
TRBV6-6,14,TRBJ2-7,CASTSGAGGYEQYF
TRBV7-2,13,TRBJ2-7,CASSYSPTYEQYF